Listed here are 3 T cell receptor beta chains from one sample, sequenced in a study of early T cells in non-severe SARS-CoV-2 infection. From the 5' RACE reads, TCRdb called clonotypes with MiXCR, one entry per CDR3 protein. This table has approximately 120,000 distinct CDR3 sequences, 14% to 15% appearing once. Sequenced material: whole blood. Receptor source: an adult who was a healthcare worker with PCR-confirmed SARS-CoV-2 infection or an uninfected control (not recorded which).

The chain carries TRBV30 and TRBJ1-2; tentative D call: TRBD1 (5 bases). Germline V gene lookup returns CDR1 GTSNPN and CDR2 SVGIG (reference sequence). The CDR3 spans 14 residues. V was clipped by 2 bases and J by 8 bases, with 18 bases between them. Here the CDR3 DNA reads TGTGCCTGGAGTTATGGGAGGGACCTGGGCGGCTACACCTTC. This encodes CAWSYGRDLGGYTF. Variable domain in full (rest from reference TRBV30 and TRBJ1-2): SQTIHQWPATLVQPVGSPLSLECTVEGTSNPNLYWYRQAAGRGLQLLFYSVGIGQISSEVPQNLSASRPQDRQFILSSKKLLLSDSGFYLCAWSYGRDLGGYTFGSGTRLTVV.

The chain uses TRBV4-1 and TRBJ1-2, with D possibly matching TRBD1 (5 bases). The CDR3 is made up of 12 amino acids. From germline, CDR1 is MGHRA and CDR2 YSYEKL. With 4 bases removed from V and 8 bases from J, the gap between germline ends came to 11 bases. Here the CDR3 DNA reads TGCGCCAGCAGCCTTACAGGTCGCGGCTACACCTTC. Translating it yields CASSLTGRGYTF.

The J gene is TRBJ2-1, the V gene TRBV29-1; no clear D. From germline, CDR1 is SQVTM and CDR2 ANQGSEA. The CDR3 runs 13 residues. The V gene lost 7 bases and the J gene lost 2 bases, with 12 bases spanning the gap. The CDR3 protein is CSAGPTPYNEQFF. CDR3 DNA sequence: TGCAGCGCGGGCCCGACTCCCTACAATGAGCAGTTCTTC.